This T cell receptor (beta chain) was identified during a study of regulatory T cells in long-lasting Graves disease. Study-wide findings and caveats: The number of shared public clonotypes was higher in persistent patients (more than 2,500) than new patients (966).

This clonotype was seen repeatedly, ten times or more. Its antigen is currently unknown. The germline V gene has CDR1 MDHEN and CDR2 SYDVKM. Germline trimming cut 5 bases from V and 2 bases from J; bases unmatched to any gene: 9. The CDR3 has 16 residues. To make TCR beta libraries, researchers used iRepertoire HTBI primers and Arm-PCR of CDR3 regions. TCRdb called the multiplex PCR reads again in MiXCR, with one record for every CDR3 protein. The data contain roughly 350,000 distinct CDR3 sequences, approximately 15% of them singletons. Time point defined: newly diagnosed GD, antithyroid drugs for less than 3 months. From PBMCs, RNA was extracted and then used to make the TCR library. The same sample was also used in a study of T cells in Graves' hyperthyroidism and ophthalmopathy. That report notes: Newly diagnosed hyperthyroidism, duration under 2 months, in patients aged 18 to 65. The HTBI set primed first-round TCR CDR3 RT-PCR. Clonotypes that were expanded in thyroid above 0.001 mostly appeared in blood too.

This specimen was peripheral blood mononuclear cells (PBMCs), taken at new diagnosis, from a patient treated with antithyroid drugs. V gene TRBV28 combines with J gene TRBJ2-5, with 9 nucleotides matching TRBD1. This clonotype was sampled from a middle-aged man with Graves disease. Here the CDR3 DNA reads TGTGCCAGCAGTCCCCGGCCGGGACAGGGACAAGAGACCCAGTACTTC. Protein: CASSPRPGQGQETQYF.